The 21 T cell receptor beta chains presented below share a single source sample, sequenced in a study of blood T cells in healthy people across ages (dated by TCRdb to the mid-2010s). Receptor libraries were prepared by 5' RACE. The sequencer listed for this sample is Illumina HiSeq 2500. A second PCR of about 6 to 11 cycles was performed with a sample-barcoded 5' primer and a J-beta primer mix. The public sequencing data were trimmed at Q25 with fastp and processed into clonotypes with MiXCR by TCRdb, which kept only in-frame beta chains. Under each unique CDR3 protein, matching rows form one entry showing the most common genes and DNA. The sample table shows about 1.4 million distinct CDR3 sequences, and around 59% are seen once. The ten biggest clones cover over 5.5% of the sample. The specimen sequenced was blood. All receptors come from a man younger than 35 in good health.

The chain has TRBV9 and TRBJ2-4; D is unclear. The closer fit of TRBJ2-7 to the DNA end suggests the J call may be wrong. Germline V gene sequence: CDR1 SGDLS, CDR2 YYNGEE. This CDR3 comprises 13 residues. CDR3 DNA: TGTGCCAGCAGCGTAGAAGTGGTCAGCGAGCAGTACTTC. Its protein product is CASSVEVVSEQYF.

V and J are TRBV20-1 and TRBJ2-1; no clear D gene. Trimming cost V 0 bases and J 0 bases, with 6 bases left between them. CDR3 length: 14 residues. Looked up from germline, CDR1 is DFQATT and CDR2 is SNEGSKA (reference sequence). CDR3 in amino acids: CSARDPGSYNEQFF. The CDR3 DNA reads as TGCAGTGCTAGAGATCCGGGCTCCTACAATGAGCAGTTCTTC.

The V gene is TRBV6-2 or TRBV6-3, the J gene TRBJ2-5; a possible D gene is TRBD2 (6 bases). V lost 6 bases, J lost 4 bases, and 21 bases lay in between. CDR1 and CDR2 (germline): MNHEY, SVGEGT. The CDR3 consists of 16 residues. For the CDR3, the DNA is TGTGCCAGCAGCCCCGAGGAGGGGTCACGTCTAGAGACCCAGTACTTC. It encodes CASSPEEGSRLETQYF.

The V gene is TRBV29-1, the J gene TRBJ2-2; 10 positions match TRBD2. CDR3 length equals 16 residues. The ends lost 1 base at V and 4 bases at J; junction bases unmatched: 6. CDR1 is SQVTM, CDR2 ANQGSEA, per germline. Here the CDR3 reads CSVEGTSGLSTGELFF. CDR3 coding DNA: TGCAGCGTTGAAGGGACTAGCGGTTTGTCCACCGGGGAGCTGTTTTTT.

This clonotype was seen only a few times. The rearrangement uses TRBV29-1 and TRBJ2-7; D perhaps matches TRBD1 (5 bases). The CDR3 totals 15 residues. Germline-derived CDR1 and CDR2 are SQVTM and ANQGSEA. V was trimmed by 7 bases and J by 0 bases, leaving 19 bases between them. The CDR3 protein is CSASSTGASSYEQYF. The DNA for the CDR3 is TGCAGCGCTTCCTCGACTGGGGCAAGCTCCTACGAGCAGTACTTC.

In this sample, this clonotype turned up once. This sequence joins TRBV3-1 and TRBJ1-5, with a weak D call TRBD1 (5 bases). Trimming removed 0 bases at V and 4 bases at J, with 10 bases between. This CDR3 region has 15 residues. The germline V gene encodes CDR1 LGHDT and CDR2 YNNKEL (reference sequence). For the CDR3, the DNA is TGTGCCAGCAGCCAAGATGGGAAGGGGAATCAGCCCCAGCATTTT. Translating gives CASSQDGKGNQPQHF.

This chain links TRBV20-1 with TRBJ2-3, with D tentatively TRBD2 (5 bases). Germline lookup yields CDR1 DFQATT and CDR2 SNEGSKA (reference sequence). The CDR3 is made up of 15 amino acids. V was cut by 5 bases and J by 2 bases, with 17 bases left in between. CDR3 nucleotides: TGCAGTGCTGGCGTCTTCAAGCGGTCCACAGATACGCAGTATTTT. Translation: CSAGVFKRSTDTQYF.

V usage is TRBV20-1 and J usage is TRBJ2-7, with 10 bases matching TRBD2. The DNA end lines up better with TRBJ2-1; the J call may be wrong. This CDR3 comprises 16 residues. Germline V gene data show CDR1 as DFQATT and CDR2 as SNEGSKA (reference sequence). CDR3 amino acids: CSARVNSGGTYNEQFF. For the CDR3, the DNA is TGCAGTGCTAGGGTCAATAGCGGGGGGACTTACAATGAGCAGTTCTTC.

The chain combines TRBV7-2 with TRBJ2-1; D is possibly TRBD1 or TRBD2 (5 bases each). The CDR3 has 14 residues. Trimming removed 6 bases at V and 6 bases at J, with 15 bases between. Germline V lookup: CDR1 SGHTA, CDR2 FQGNSA. CDR3 sequence: CASRGVGILNEQFF. The CDR3 DNA reads as TGTGCCAGCAGGGGGGTGGGGATTCTCAATGAGCAGTTCTTC.

V and J are TRBV4-1 and TRBJ2-2; D is unclear. CDR1 and CDR2 from the germline V gene are MGHRA and YSYEKL. Trimming stripped 4 bases from V and 4 bases from J, with 10 bases between. This CDR3 contains 14 residues. In DNA form, the CDR3 reads TGCGCCAGCAGCCCCTGGACCGCCACCGGGGAGCTGTTTTTT. Translation gives CASSPWTATGELFF.

The rearrangement links TRBV4-1 to TRBJ1-2; TRBD1 aligns across 11 bases. The germline V gene has CDR1 MGHRA and CDR2 YSYEKL. The CDR3 totals 18 residues. Trimming cost V 0 bases and J 4 bases; bases outside gene matches: 10. This CDR3 is CASSQDGQDRGQIYGYTF. The CDR3 nucleotides read TGCGCCAGCAGCCAAGATGGCCAGGACAGGGGGCAAATCTATGGCTACACCTTC.

The chain joins TRBV12-3 or TRBV12-4 to TRBJ2-4; D possibly corresponds to TRBD1 (5 bases). The CDR3 contains 15 residues. Trimming removed 7 bases at V and 0 bases at J, with 13 bases between. This CDR3 is CASTTGPIAKNIQYF. DNA of the CDR3: TGTGCCAGCACAACAGGCCCCATAGCCAAAAACATTCAGTACTTC.

This chain uses TRBV4-3 with TRBJ1-2; D may be TRBD1 (5 bases). V was shortened by 2 bases and J by 4 bases, with 8 bases between the two germline ends. Germline V CDR1 and CDR2: LGHNA, YSLEER. CDR3 length: 13 residues. Written as DNA, the CDR3 is TGCGCCAGCAGCCAACGGGACCGCTATGGCTACACCTTC. Translating it yields CASSQRDRYGYTF.

This rearrangement joins TRBV4-1 to TRBJ2-1, with 12 bases fitting TRBD2. The germline CDR1 and CDR2 sequences are MGHRA and YSYEKL. There are 16 residues in the CDR3. The trim removed 4 bases at V and 3 bases at J, leaving 4 bases unmatched. This CDR3 is CASSPWTSGNYNEQFF. The CDR3 DNA reads TGCGCCAGCAGCCCCTGGACTAGCGGGAACTACAATGAGCAGTTCTTC.

The chain couples TRBV28 to TRBJ2-7, with D perhaps assigned TRBD1 or TRBD2 (6 bases each). The ends were cut back, 2 bases at V and 3 bases at J, with 11 bases in the middle. The germline V gene has CDR1 MDHEN and CDR2 SYDVKM. CDR3 length: 14 amino acids. CDR3: CASSLRGEVYEQYF. DNA of the CDR3: TGTGCCAGCAGTTTAAGGGGGGAGGTCTACGAGCAGTACTTC. Full variable domain (outside the CDR3, taken from reference TRBV28 and TRBJ2-7): DVKVTQSSRYLVKRTGEKVFLECVQDMDHENMFWYRQDPGLGLRLIYFSYDVKMKEKGDIPEGYSVSREKKERFSLILESASTNQTSMYLCASSLRGEVYEQYFGPGTRLTVT.

Details on this clonotype: A much larger clone is a single base away; this may be a read error. The V and J genes are TRBV27 and TRBJ2-3; TRBD2 aligns across 12 bases. The CDR3 length is 15 residues. Germline V gene sequence: CDR1 MNHEY, CDR2 SMNVEV (reference sequence). Written as DNA, the CDR3 is TGTGCCAGCAGTCACGCTAGCGGGGGGGAAGATGCGCAGTATTTT. The encoded protein is CASSHASGGEDAQYF.

The chain employs TRBV7-2 and TRBJ2-4; 8 bases match TRBD2. This CDR3 spans 16 amino acids. Germline CDR1 and CDR2: SGHTA and FQGNSA. With 5 bases clipped from V and 1 base from J, the junction kept 7 bases outside the gene matches. The DNA for the CDR3 is TGTGCCAGCAGCGCAGTTGCGGGAGGTGCCAAAAACATTCAGTACTTC. Amino acid sequence: CASSAVAGGAKNIQYF.

The chain links TRBV5-1 to TRBJ2-7, with D possibly being TRBD2 (6 bases). V dropped 6 bases and J dropped 1 base, with 14 bases sitting between them. This CDR3 is built from 14 residues. CDR1 and CDR2 (germline): SGHRS, YFSETQ. The chain's CDR3 is CASTPGDSSYEQYF. The CDR3, as DNA: TGCGCCAGCACCCCCGGGGACTCATCCTACGAGCAGTACTTC.

In the case of this clonotype: This may come from a read error, since a much larger clone is one base off. The rearrangement links TRBV7-2 to TRBJ1-2; D perhaps matches TRBD1 (5 bases). The CDR3 contains 15 residues. In germline, CDR1 is SGHTA, CDR2 FQGNSA. Here the CDR3 DNA reads TGTGTCAGCAGCCCAGCAGGGACTAGCGTCTATGGCTACACCTTC. This encodes CVSSPAGTSVYGYTF.

This chain links TRBV12-3 or TRBV12-4 with TRBJ2-1; 10 positions agree with TRBD1. The junction had 5 bases not matched to a gene; V was cut back by 6 bases and J by 3 bases. CDR3 length: 15 amino acids. The CDR3: CASSRDRGVYNEQFF. The CDR3 DNA follows: TGTGCCAGCAGCCGGGACAGGGGCGTCTACAATGAGCAGTTCTTC.

This rearrangement joins TRBV20-1 to TRBJ2-3; D is possibly TRBD2 (6 bases). The CDR3 sequence is 13 residues long. CDR1 and CDR2 from the germline V gene are DFQATT and SNEGSKA (reference sequence). The V end was cut by 1 base, the J end by 6 bases, with 11 bases between. CDR3 loop: CSARGWGRDTQYF. The CDR3 nucleotides read TGCAGTGCTAGAGGTTGGGGGAGGGATACGCAGTATTTT.